This T cell receptor beta chain was identified in a study of blood T cell repertoires in COVID-19. About the research overall: T cells, B-cell-depleted T cells, or PBMCs provided the cDNA or gDNA that served as material.

Original handling: Amplification of reference gene primers was used by the study to estimate nucleated cell counts. Clones were read by immunoSEQ multiplex PCR, and TCRdb kept only the in-frame ones, dropping some. That table gives V, J and clone size, and the DNA gave D and trimming. The sample lists more than 75,000 clones; around 89% were seen once. Sequencing was done on a sample of peripheral blood. The sequence derives from a woman older than 75 with active COVID-19.

The CDR3 DNA reads as TGTGCCAGCAGCTTATATAGCGGGAGCTCCTACGAGCAGTACTTC. Its translation: CASSLYSGSSYEQYF. The chain links TRBV7-2 to TRBJ2-7; 9 positions match TRBD2. The CDR3 runs to 15 residues. The germline CDR1 and CDR2 sequences are SGHTA and FQGNSA. Losses at the gene ends were 2 bases for V and 0 bases for J; bases not matched to a gene: 2. Variable domain in full (rest from reference TRBV7-2 and TRBJ2-7): GAGVSQSPSNKVTEKGKDVELRCDPISGHTALYWYRQSLGQGLEFLIYFQGNSAPDKSGLPSDRFSAERTGGSVSTLTIQRTQQEDSAVYLCASSLYSGSSYEQYFGPGTRLTVT.